A single sample gave rise to the 10 T cell receptor beta chains below, sequenced in a study of blood T cell repertoires in COVID-19. Produced via immunoSEQ multiplex PCR; TCRdb's table is partial and in-frame only. The sample carries 150,000 to 200,000 clones, roughly four fifths recorded once. Sequenced: peripheral blood. The receptors were sampled from a woman aged 80 or older with acute or convalescent COVID-19.

This chain connects TRBV6-5 to TRBJ2-7; 12 bases align to TRBD2. The CDR3 runs 16 residues. Looked up from germline, CDR1 is MNHEY and CDR2 is SVGAGI. J gave up 2 bases and V 2 bases, and 4 bases lay outside the gene matches. The CDR3 reads CASSYPGLAGTYEQYF. The CDR3 bases are TGTGCCAGCAGTTACCCAGGACTAGCGGGGACCTACGAGCAGTACTTC.

V and J are TRBV27 and TRBJ2-1; the match to TRBD2 covers 12 bases. Germline lookup yields CDR1 MNHEY and CDR2 SMNVEV (reference sequence). J was trimmed by 0 bases and V by 1 base; bases with no gene match: 13. The CDR3 spans 21 residues. CDR3: CASSLFSYGTSGSHSYNEQFF. CDR3 nucleotides: TGTGCCAGCAGTTTATTTTCTTATGGGACTAGCGGGTCTCACTCCTACAATGAGCAGTTCTTC.

The V call is TRBV7-9, the J call TRBJ1-1, with D perhaps TRBD1 (5 bases). The CDR3 runs 17 residues. Germline CDR1 is SEHNR and CDR2 is FQNEAQ (reference sequence). V was cut by 1 base and J by 1 base, with 16 bases left in between. This CDR3 reads CASSLDLTGGSNTEAFF. CDR3 nucleotide sequence: TGTGCCAGCAGCTTAGACCTCACGGGGGGTTCGAACACTGAAGCTTTCTTT. The full variable domain, rest sourced from reference TRBV7-9 and TRBJ1-1, is DTGVSQNPRHKITKRGQNVTFRCDPISEHNRLYWYRQTLGQGPEFLTYFQNEAQLEKSRLLSDRFSAERPKGSFSTLEIQRTEQGDSAMYLCASSLDLTGGSNTEAFFGQGTRLTVV.

This clone occurred once. The chain has TRBV7-9 and TRBJ2-7; 7 bases are a match to TRBD1. In germline, CDR1 is SEHNR, CDR2 FQNEAQ (reference sequence). V shed 5 bases and J 7 bases; nucleotides not matched to a gene: 14. CDR3 length equals 15 residues. CDR3 bases: TGTGCCAGCAGCCGACTCGGACAGGACCAGTGGGAGCAGTACTTC. Its protein product is CASSRLGQDQWEQYF. Full variable domain (outside the CDR3, taken from reference TRBV7-9 and TRBJ2-7): DTGVSQNPRHKITKRGQNVTFRCDPISEHNRLYWYRQTLGQGPEFLTYFQNEAQLEKSRLLSDRFSAERPKGSFSTLEIQRTEQGDSAMYLCASSRLGQDQWEQYFGPGTRLTVT.

CDR3 loop: CSVRQANSYEQYF. The CDR3 DNA reads as TGCAGCGTCCGACAGGCGAACTCCTACGAGCAGTACTTC. The V gene is TRBV29-1, the J gene TRBJ2-7, with D maybe TRBD1 (6 bases). This CDR3 comprises 13 residues. The V end lost 6 bases, the J end lost 0 bases, and 12 bases lay between the germline ends. CDR1 is SQVTM and CDR2 is ANQGSEA in the germline V gene.

The V call is TRBV9, the J call TRBJ2-3; D may be TRBD1 (5 bases). Trimming cost V 0 bases and J 6 bases, with 11 bases left between them. This CDR3 is 14 amino acids long. Per germline, CDR1 SGDLS and CDR2 YYNGEE. CDR3 bases: TGTGCCAGCAGCGTAGAGGGGTTGTCCGATACGCAGTATTTT. Its protein is CASSVEGLSDTQYF.

The chain combines TRBV5-4 with TRBJ1-1; TRBD1 matches at 10 bases. The CDR3 extends over 15 amino acids. V shed 4 bases and J 4 bases; nucleotides not matched to a gene: 7. Germline V gene sequence: CDR1 SGHNT, CDR2 YYREEE (reference sequence). CDR3: CASSEGQGWSTEAFF. The CDR3, as DNA: TGTGCCAGCAGCGAGGGACAGGGGTGGTCCACTGAAGCTTTCTTT.

The J gene is TRBJ2-1, the V gene TRBV15, with 9 nucleotides matching TRBD1. There are 18 residues in the CDR3. Germline CDR1 reads LNHNV; CDR2 reads YYDKDF (reference sequence). V gave up 2 bases and J gave up 8 bases; unmatched junction bases: 16. In DNA form, the CDR3 reads TGTGCCACCAGCAGATCGGGCGGGTGGGACAGGGCAATAGATGAGCAGTTCTTC. It is translated as CATSRSGGWDRAIDEQFF.

The chain employs TRBV5-1 and TRBJ1-3; a weak D match, TRBD1 (6 bases). Deletions cut 4 bases from V and 4 bases from J, with 12 bases between. Germline CDR1 reads SGHRS; CDR2 reads YFSETQ. The length of the CDR3 is 14 residues. CDR3: CASSRSGTGNTIYF. The CDR3 coding sequence is TGCGCCAGCAGCCGGTCCGGGACAGGAAACACCATATATTTT.

The chain's CDR3 is CASSELQPLGSPLHF. The CDR3 DNA sequence: TGTGCCAGCAGTGAACTGCAGCCCCTGGGCTCACCCCTCCACTTT. V gene TRBV6-1 combines with J gene TRBJ1-6, with D hard to call. The CDR3 has 15 amino acids. The germline gives CDR1 MNHNS, CDR2 SASEGT. Trimming removed 2 bases at V and 10 bases at J, with 15 bases between.